This entry lists 19 T cell receptor beta chains sequenced from one sample in a study of molecular identifiers for immune sequencing clone quantification. A single record per CDR3 protein comes from TCRdb applying MiXCR to the PCR reads. This table has under 11,000 distinct CDR3 sequences, roughly 20% appearing once. The sample consisted of naive CD8+ T cells from blood, with Jurkat cell RNA spiked in. The subset denotes: FACS-sorted CD8+CD4-CCR7+CD45RA+ naive T cells. These TCRs come from a human donor in good health. Some libraries in this study had Jurkat cell RNA spiked in.

In its sample, this clonotype was seen many times. This sequence joins TRBV27 and TRBJ2-2; D is possibly TRBD1 (6 bases). Trimming took off 3 bases at V and 1 base at J, with 6 bases between the two ends. The CDR3 loop spans 14 amino acids. Germline CDR1 and CDR2: MNHEY and SMNVEV (reference sequence). CDR3 in amino acids: CASSLGQNTGELFF. The DNA of the CDR3 is TGTGCCAGCAGTTTGGGACAGAACACCGGGGAGCTGTTTTTT.

By sample share, this clonotype is medium-sized. The V call is TRBV28, the J call TRBJ2-2; D is unresolved. Germline lookup yields CDR1 MDHEN and CDR2 SYDVKM. CDR3 length equals 12 residues. Trimming removed 6 bases at V and 4 bases at J, with 6 bases between. The CDR3 DNA is TGTGCCAGCAGGGAGATCACCGGGGAGCTGTTTTTT. This encodes CASREITGELFF.

This clonotype is labeled as medium-sized. J is TRBJ2-3 and V is TRBV29-1; unclear D gene. CDR3 size: 14 residues. CDR1 and CDR2 (germline): SQVTM, ANQGSEA. Trimming pared 2 bases from V and 3 bases from J, leaving 12 bases between. In DNA, the CDR3 is TGCAGCGTTGAACTGGGCTTTAGGACAGATACGCAGTATTTT. Translation gives CSVELGFRTDTQYF.

By frequency in the sample, this clonotype is medium-sized (0.01 to 0.1%). The chain uses TRBV3-1 and TRBJ2-7; 10 nucleotides match TRBD2. After removal of 4 bases from V and 3 bases from J, the junction contained 3 bases not matched to a gene. Germline CDR1 reads LGHDT; CDR2 reads YNNKEL (reference sequence). This CDR3 region has 14 residues. The CDR3 reads CASSPGLADYEQYF. In nucleotides, the CDR3 is TGTGCCAGCAGCCCAGGACTAGCGGACTACGAGCAGTACTTC.

Ten or more counts support this clonotype. V and J are TRBV7-9 and TRBJ2-2; possible D gene TRBD1, 6 bases. The CDR3 runs 16 residues. Trimming removed 0 bases from V and 4 bases from J, with 12 bases in between. CDR1 SEHNR and CDR2 FQNEAQ come from the germline V gene (reference sequence). The CDR3 DNA reads as TGTGCCAGCAGCTTAGCGCCGGGACACAGCACCGGGGAGCTGTTTTTT. Its protein is CASSLAPGHSTGELFF.

With respect to this clonotype: Just one base apart from a much larger clone, this may be a read error. Because the CDR3 is missing its conserved closing phenylalanine or tryptophan, this is likely a read error. The V gene is TRBV28, the J gene TRBJ1-1; the D is unclear. The V gene lost 1 base and the J gene lost 5 bases, with 5 bases spanning the gap. CDR1 is MDHEN and CDR2 is SYDVKM in the germline V gene. This CDR3 contains 12 residues. This chain's CDR3 is CASSLSRTEAFS. The CDR3, as DNA: TGTGCCAGCAGTTTATCGAGGACTGAAGCTTTCTCT.

This clonotype is labeled medium-sized. The chain employs TRBV30 and TRBJ2-5; D could derive from TRBD1 or TRBD2 (6 bases each). CDR3 length equals 13 residues. V lost 5 bases and J lost 2, with 12 bases in between. Germline CDR1 is GTSNPN and CDR2 is SVGIG (reference sequence). CDR3: CAWDPGAQETQYF. CDR3 nucleotide sequence: TGTGCCTGGGACCCGGGGGCGCAAGAGACCCAGTACTTC.

Sample share makes this clonotype medium-sized. The chain recombines TRBV11-2 with TRBJ2-7, with TRBD2 as a possible D gene (6 bases). The CDR3 extends over 15 amino acids. Germline CDR1 SGHAT, CDR2 FQNNGV. The V end lost 2 bases, the J end lost 6 bases, and 17 bases lay between the germline ends. The CDR3 DNA reads as TGTGCCAGCAGCTTATTTTCGGAGGGTGGCTCCGAGCAGTACTTC. Its protein product is CASSLFSEGGSEQYF. Complete variable domain (other parts from reference TRBV11-2 and TRBJ2-7): EAGVAQSPRYKIIEKRQSVAFWCNPISGHATLYWYQQILGQGPKLLIQFQNNGVVDDSQLPKDRFSAERLKGVDSTLKIQPAKLEDSAVYLCASSLFSEGGSEQYFGPGTRLTVT.

In its sample, this clonotype ranks as medium-sized. This chain links TRBV20-1 with TRBJ2-3; D perhaps matches TRBD1 (5 bases). Germline CDR1 DFQATT, CDR2 SNEGSKA (reference sequence). The V and J ends lost 3 bases and 2 bases respectively, with 15 bases between them. The CDR3 contains 15 residues. The chain's CDR3 is CSASPISRATDTQYF. CDR3 nucleotides: TGCAGTGCTAGCCCCATAAGCAGGGCCACAGATACGCAGTATTTT.

The rearrangement uses TRBV7-6 and TRBJ2-7; the match to TRBD2 covers 15 bases. Unmatched junction bases numbered 6, after V lost 5 bases and J lost 1 base. The CDR3 runs to 17 residues. Germline V gene data show CDR1 as SGHVS and CDR2 as FNYEAQ. CDR3 sequence (DNA): TGTGCCAGCAGCCCCGGGACTAGCGGGGGGCTTTCCTACGAGCAGTACTTC. This translates into CASSPGTSGGLSYEQYF. Supplemented by reference TRBV7-6 and TRBJ2-7, the full variable domain reads GAGVSQSPRYKVTKRGQDVALRCDPISGHVSLYWYRQALGQGPEFLTYFNYEAQQDKSGLPNDRFSAERPEGSISTLTIQRTEQRDSAMYRCASSPGTSGGLSYEQYFGPGTRLTVT.

Many counts were recorded for this clonotype. The genes are TRBV9 and TRBJ2-7; D is uncertain. Per the germline V gene, CDR1 is SGDLS and CDR2 is YYNGEE. V lost 3 bases and J lost 0, with 7 bases in between. CDR3 size: 13 residues. Here the CDR3 DNA reads TGTGCCAGCAGCGCCCAGCTCTCCTACGAGCAGTACTTC. Translation: CASSAQLSYEQYF.

By its share, this clonotype is medium-sized. No DNA is shown, since the ends of the CDR3 on it are uncertain; the CDR3 is the one TCRdb lists. The chain couples TRBV19 to TRBJ1-4; TRBD1 reflects the table's D call only, with no check against the DNA. The CDR3 sequence runs 14 residues, both termini included. The V gene's germline CDR1 is LNHDA and CDR2 SQIVND (reference sequence). CDR3 in amino acids: CASSWGWGTGEEVF.

This clonotype was seen repeatedly, ten times or more. The CDR3 loop is CASSLGQEYEQYF. As DNA, the CDR3 is TGTGCCAGCAGCTTGGGACAGGAATACGAGCAGTACTTC. The chain is built from TRBV7-6 and TRBJ2-7, with TRBD1 matching over 8 bases. The CDR3 contains 13 residues. CDR1 is SGHVS, CDR2 FNYEAQ, per germline. V gave up 3 bases and J gave up 4 bases; unmatched junction bases: 2.

This clonotype is termed medium-sized (0.01 to 0.1%). J is TRBJ1-1 and V is TRBV5-4, with D maybe TRBD1 (5 bases). The CDR3 has 17 amino acids. Between the trimmed V and J ends, which lost 4 bases and 5 bases, there was a span of 24 bases. CDR1 is SGHNT and CDR2 is YYREEE in the germline V gene (reference sequence). The CDR3 region is CASSPDGVGRVVTEAFF. The CDR3 DNA reads as TGTGCCAGCAGCCCGGACGGGGTGGGCAGGGTGGTTACTGAAGCTTTCTTT.

With respect to this clonotype: At one end the junction does not follow the germline gene, possibly because of a read error. The chain employs TRBV7-9 and TRBJ2-2, with D tentatively TRBD1 or TRBD2 (5 bases each). CDR1 is SEHNR, CDR2 FQNEAQ, per germline (reference sequence). This CDR3 is 13 amino acids long. Written as DNA, the CDR3 is TGTGCCCGCAGCCCTGAAACCTCCGGGGCGCTGTTTTTT. Translating gives CARSPETSGALFF.

This clonotype was observed a few times. The rearrangement joins TRBV6-2 or TRBV6-3 to TRBJ1-2; D unresolved. Looked up from germline, CDR1 is MNHEY and CDR2 is SVGEGT. The germline V and J ends were trimmed by 4 bases and 3 bases, with 18 bases remaining between them. This CDR3 has 16 residues. The CDR3 is CASSSLPKGVYYGYTF. The CDR3 DNA follows: TGTGCCAGCAGTTCCCTGCCGAAGGGCGTATACTATGGCTACACCTTC.

This clonotype was seen at least ten times. The gene calls are TRBV6-6 and TRBJ2-4; weak D call: TRBD1 (5 bases). V lost 0 bases, J lost 5 bases, and 8 bases lay in between. The length of the CDR3 is 14 residues. Germline values: CDR1 MNHNY, CDR2 SVGAGI (reference sequence). The CDR3 is CASSYSGRENIQYF. CDR3 sequence (DNA): TGTGCCAGCAGTTACTCGGGCAGGGAAAACATTCAGTACTTC.

This clonotype is classed as medium-sized. This CDR3 reads CASSQDVGSAEAFF. In DNA form, the CDR3 reads TGCGCCAGCAGCCAAGATGTGGGGAGCGCTGAAGCTTTCTTT. The chain links TRBV4-3 to TRBJ1-1; D is undetermined. V was trimmed by 0 bases and J by 6 bases, leaving 11 bases between them. Per the germline V gene, CDR1 is LGHNA and CDR2 is YSLEER. The CDR3 totals 14 residues.

This clonotype came up a few times. Possible read error: a much larger clone is one base away. This rearrangement joins TRBV5-6 to TRBJ2-3, with D unclear. Germline V gene data show CDR1 as SGHDT and CDR2 as YYEEEE. The CDR3 runs 15 residues. This chain's CDR3 is CVSSLRRQRGDTQYF. CDR3 coding DNA: TGTGTCAGCAGCTTGCGCCGGCAGAGAGGTGATACGCAGTATTTT.